This TCR beta chain is from a study of breast tumors, draining lymph nodes, adjacent tissues. One entry per CDR3 protein, called by TCRdb with MiXCR from the multiplex PCR reads. The sample lists about 180,000 distinct CDR3 sequences, roughly 35% seen once, with over 3.5% in the top ten. The V gene's germline CDR1 is GTSNPN and CDR2 SVGIG (reference sequence). The CDR3 has 12 amino acids. Axillary draining lymph nodes of breast cancer patients supplied the node samples. This clonotype was detected a few times. No antigen is known for it. With a much larger clone just one base away, this may be a read error. Points from the study as a whole: The data were judged consistent with most tumor T cells coming from lymph node and expanding in tumor. Tumor TCR diversity was below lymph nodes but above nontumor tissue. That most tumor T cells come from lymph nodes remained unproven. Luminal-like breast cancer showed significantly higher tumor–nontumor repertoire similarity than basal-like.

The chain is built from TRBV30 and TRBJ1-4; the D gene is possibly TRBD1 (5 bases). The sequenced material came from axillary lymph node tissue. This clonotype originated in a female donor with breast cancer. Some clones in this sample may be carry-over from other donors' samples. The CDR3 DNA sequence: TGTGCCTGGAGTGAAGACAGTGAAAAACTGGTTTTT. It is translated as CAWSEDSEKLVF. Variable domain in full (rest from reference TRBV30 and TRBJ1-4): SQTIHQWPATLVQPVGSPLSLECTVEGTSNPNLYWYRQAAGRGLQLLFYSVGIGQISSEVPQNLSASRPQDRQFILSSKKLLLSDSGFYLCAWSEDSEKLVFGSGTQLSVL.